This entry features one TCR beta chain sequence. Its target is unknown. V shed 7 bases and J 1 base; nucleotides not matched to a gene: 10. Germline lookup yields CDR1 LNHDA and CDR2 SQIVND (reference sequence). The CDR3 is 15 residues long. In the PCR, 60 Vbeta and 13 Jbeta primers were used. Here immunoSEQ multiplex PCR was the method, and the copy in TCRdb shows in-frame clones only, minus some. The data hold about 200,000 clones, with around 77% observed a single time. The source of the sample is a study of cytomegalovirus exposure and HLA in healthy donors. Study-wide findings and caveats: The study reported that TCR beta sequences accurately predicted HLA-A and HLA-B alleles in most subjects.

The sequenced material came from PBMCs. The sequence derives from a man aged 25 to 40 in good health and CMV-seronegative. The rearrangement uses TRBV19 and TRBJ2-7, with 7 positions matching TRBD1. The CDR3: CASNPSGQPSYEQYF. In DNA, the CDR3 is TGTGCCAGTAACCCGTCGGGACAGCCATCCTACGAGCAGTACTTC.